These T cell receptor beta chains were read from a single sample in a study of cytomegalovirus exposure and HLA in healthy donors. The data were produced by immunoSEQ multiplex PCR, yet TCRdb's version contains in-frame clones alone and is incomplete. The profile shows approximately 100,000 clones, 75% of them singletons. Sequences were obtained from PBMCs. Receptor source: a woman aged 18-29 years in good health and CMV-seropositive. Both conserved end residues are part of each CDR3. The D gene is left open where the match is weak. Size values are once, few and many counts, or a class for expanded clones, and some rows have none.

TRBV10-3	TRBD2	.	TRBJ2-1	TGTGCCATCACGGGACTAGCGGGAGTTGATGAGCAGTTCTTC	CAITGLAGVDEQFF
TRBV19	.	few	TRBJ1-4	TGTGCCAGTACTGGCGCGCTGACTGGGGAAAAACTGTTTTTT	CASTGALTGEKLFF
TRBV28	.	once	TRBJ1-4	TGTGCCAGCAGTTTAAGTGGAGGGATTAATGAAAAACTGTTTTTT	CASSLSGGINEKLFF
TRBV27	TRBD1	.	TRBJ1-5	TGTGCCAGCACCCCCGGGACAGGCCTAGGGGCCCAGCATTTT	CASTPGTGLGAQHF
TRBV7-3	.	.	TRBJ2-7	TGTGCCAGCAGCCCCGGAGGAGGGGCGCAGTACGAGCAGTACTTC	CASSPGGGAQYEQYF
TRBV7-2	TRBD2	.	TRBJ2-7	TGTGCCAGCAGCGCGACTAGCGGGAGTTCTTCCTACGAGCAGTACTTC	CASSATSGSSSYEQYF
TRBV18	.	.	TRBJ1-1	TGTGCCAGCTCACCCGTCCCTTCGAGGAACACTGAAGCTTTCTTT	CASSPVPSRNTEAFF
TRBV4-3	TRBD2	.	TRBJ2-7	TGCGCCAGCAGCCAAGACGTGCCGGGACTAGCATACGAGCAGTACTTC	CASSQDVPGLAYEQYF
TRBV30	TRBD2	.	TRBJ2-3	TGTGCCTGGACTTGGACTAGCGGGAGAGATACGCAGTATTTT	CAWTWTSGRDTQYF
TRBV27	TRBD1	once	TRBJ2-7	TGTGCCAGCACCGGAGACAGGGGGCTTGGTGAGCAGTACTTC	CASTGDRGLGEQYF
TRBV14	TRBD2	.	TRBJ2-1	TGTGCCAGCAGCCAGAGACTAGCGGGGACCTACAATGAGCAGTTCTTC	CASSQRLAGTYNEQFF
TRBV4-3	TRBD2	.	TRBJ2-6	TGCGCCAGCAGCCAAGATAGTCTAGCGGGAGCCCCTAGCTCTGGGGCCAACGTCCTGACTTTC	CASSQDSLAGAPSSGANVLTF
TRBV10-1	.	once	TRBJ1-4	TGCGCCAGCAGTGTTGACAGTGTAATTAATGAAAAACTGTTTTTT	CASSVDSVINEKLFF
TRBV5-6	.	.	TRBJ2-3	TGTGCCAGCAGCTTTTCAGGGTACACAGATACGCAGTATTTT	CASSFSGYTDTQYF
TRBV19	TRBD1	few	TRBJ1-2	TGTGCCAGTAGTTTACGGACAGGGGACTATGGCTACACCTTC	CASSLRTGDYGYTF
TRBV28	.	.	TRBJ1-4	TGTGCCAGCAGTTTATTTCTGGTCAGGGAAGTCAGACTGTTTTTT	CASSLFLVREVRLFF
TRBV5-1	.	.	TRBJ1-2	TGCGCCAGCAGCTTCGACAGTCCCTATGGCTACACCTTC	CASSFDSPYGYTF
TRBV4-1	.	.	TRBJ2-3	TGCGCCAGCAGCCGTTGGGCTAAGACCTGGCCAGATACGCAGTATTTT	CASSRWAKTWPDTQYF
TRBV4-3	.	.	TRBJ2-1	TGCGCCAGCAGCCAAGACGACGGGGGAAGTAGCGGAGAGTACAATGAGCAGTTCTTC	CASSQDDGGSSGEYNEQFF
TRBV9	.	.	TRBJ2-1	TGTGCCAGCAGCGTAGTGGGCCACCCCGGTGAGCAGTTCTTC	CASSVVGHPGEQFF
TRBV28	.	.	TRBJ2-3	TGTGCCAGCAGTTTATGGGACTTCCCTCCAGGCACAGATACGCAGTATTTT	CASSLWDFPPGTDTQYF
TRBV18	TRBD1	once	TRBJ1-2	TGTGCCAGCTCAGCGACAGGGGCTGGAGATGGCTACACCTTC	CASSATGAGDGYTF
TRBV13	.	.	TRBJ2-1	TGTGCCAGCAGCTACGGTAGCTCCTACAATGAGCAGTTCTTC	CASSYGSSYNEQFF
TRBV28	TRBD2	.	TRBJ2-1	TGTGCCAGCAGTTTGGTCGCGGGAGGGCCTAATGAGCAGTTCTTC	CASSLVAGGPNEQFF
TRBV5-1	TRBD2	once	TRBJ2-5	TGCGCCAGCAGTCCTAGCGGGAGGGCGGGAGAGACCCAGTACTTC	CASSPSGRAGETQYF
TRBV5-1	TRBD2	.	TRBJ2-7	TGCGCCAGCAGCTTGGCCGCGGCGGGAGGGGAGGGCAGACACTTC	CASSLAAAGGEGRHF
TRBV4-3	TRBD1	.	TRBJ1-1	TGCGCCAGCAGCACCGGACAGGGGTTTACTGAAGCTTTCTTT	CASSTGQGFTEAFF
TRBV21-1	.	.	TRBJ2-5	TGTGCCAGCAGCATTCGCCCCAGGCGAGAGACCCAGTACTTC	CASSIRPRRETQYF
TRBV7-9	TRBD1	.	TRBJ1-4	TGTGCCAGCAGCTTAGACCGGGACAGATGGGAAAAACTGTTTTTT	CASSLDRDRWEKLFF
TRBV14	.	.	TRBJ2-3	TGTGCCAGCAGCAACAGGGCCTTAGAAGCAGATACGCAGTATTTT	CASSNRALEADTQYF
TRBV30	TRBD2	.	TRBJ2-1	TGTGCCTGGAGTTCTCGACTAGCCAATGAGCAGTTCTTC	CAWSSRLANEQFF
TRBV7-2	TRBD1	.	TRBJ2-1	TGTGCCAGCAGCTTACGAGGGACAGGGGAGATTGAGCAGTTCTTC	CASSLRGTGEIEQFF
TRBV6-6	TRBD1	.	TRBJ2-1	TGTGCCAGCAGAGATTCCGGGACAGCCAATGAGCAGTTCTTC	CASRDSGTANEQFF
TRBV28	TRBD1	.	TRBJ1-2	TGTGCCAGCACCCAGGTCGACGGACAGGGGCTCTATGGCTACACCTTC	CASTQVDGQGLYGYTF
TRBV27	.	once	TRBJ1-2	TGTGCCAGCAGGGCCCCTGTCGGGGGTGGCTACACCTTC	CASRAPVGGGYTF
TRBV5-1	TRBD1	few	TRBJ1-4	TGCGCCAGCAGCCCTGGACAGGGGGCGAAGGGTGAAAAACTGTTTTTT	CASSPGQGAKGEKLFF
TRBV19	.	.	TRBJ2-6	TGTGCCAGTATCGAGCGGGGACAAGCCTCTGGGGCCAACGTCCTGACTTTC	CASIERGQASGANVLTF
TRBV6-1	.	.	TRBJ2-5	TGTGCCAGCAGGACTGATGGAGAGACCCAGTACTTC	CASRTDGETQYF
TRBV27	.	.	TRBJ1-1	TGTGCCAGCAGCCCTCCGGGGAACTTTCCGGAGCTGAACACTGAAGCTTTCTTT	CASSPPGNFPELNTEAFF
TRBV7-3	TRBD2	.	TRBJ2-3	TGTGCCAGCAGCTTAACGGGACTAGCAACTAGCACAGATACGCAGTATTTT	CASSLTGLATSTDTQYF
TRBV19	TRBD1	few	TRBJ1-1	TGTGCCAGTAGTAGCTGGACAGGGGTGAACACTGAAGCTTTCTTT	CASSSWTGVNTEAFF
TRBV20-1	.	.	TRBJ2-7	TGCAGTGCGCTGACTGACTACGAGCAGTACTTC	CSALTDYEQYF
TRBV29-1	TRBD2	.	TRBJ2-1	TGCAGCGTTTCAGCGGGAGGGGACTACAATGAGCAGTTCTTC	CSVSAGGDYNEQFF
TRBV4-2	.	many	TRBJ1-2	TGTGCCAGCAGCCAAGATATGGGGGCAGAGGGGAACTATGGCTACACCTTC	CASSQDMGAEGNYGYTF
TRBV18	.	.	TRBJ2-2	TGTGCCAGCTCACCCCCAACAGGGATCGGGGAGCTGTTTTTT	CASSPPTGIGELFF
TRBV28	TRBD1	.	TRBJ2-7	TGTGCCAGCCTCCCAGCGACAGGGGGCCTCTACGAGCAGTACTTC	CASLPATGGLYEQYF